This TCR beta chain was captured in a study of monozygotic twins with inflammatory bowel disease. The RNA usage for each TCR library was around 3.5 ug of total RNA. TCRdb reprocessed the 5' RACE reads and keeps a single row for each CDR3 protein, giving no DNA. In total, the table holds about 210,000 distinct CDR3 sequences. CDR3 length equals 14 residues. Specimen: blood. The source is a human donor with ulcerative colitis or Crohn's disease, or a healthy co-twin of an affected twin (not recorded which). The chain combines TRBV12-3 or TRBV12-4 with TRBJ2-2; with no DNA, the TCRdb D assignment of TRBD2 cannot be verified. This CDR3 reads CASSFGGRTGELFF.